The source of this TCR beta chain is a study of shared clonotypes between healthy human individuals. Clones were sequenced by immunoSEQ multiplex PCR, and TCRdb holds only the in-frame ones, with some missing. The repertoire holds around 480,000 clones, with roughly 79% as singletons. Donors comprised healthy HIV-negative adults lacking recent acute infections or vaccinations. Per germline, CDR1 SGHTA and CDR2 FQGNSA. Trimming removed 5 bases at V and 4 bases at J, with 11 bases between. This CDR3 region has 13 residues. This chain connects TRBV7-2 to TRBJ2-5; a possible D gene is TRBD2 (5 bases). Specimen: PBMCs. This clonotype was sampled from a woman between 35 and 50 years old in good health. Some clones in this sample may be carry-over from other donors' samples. The CDR3 DNA sequence: TGTGCCAGCAGCAGCTTAGCGCCAGAGACCCAGTACTTC. It encodes CASSSLAPETQYF.